These 13 T cell receptor beta chains were all obtained from the same sample, sequenced in a study of shared clonotypes between healthy human individuals. Repertoires were generated with immunoSEQ multiplex PCR, while TCRdb's copy carries only in-frame clones and drops some. The sample yields about a million clones, roughly 80% seen once. The sample comprised memory CD4+ T cells sorted from blood. Indicated subset: CD45RA-negative fraction. The origin of the receptors is a man younger than 30 in good health.

The V call is TRBV7-2, the J call TRBJ2-1, with D unclear. Between the trimmed V and J ends, which lost 4 bases and 2 bases, there was a span of 15 bases. Germline values: CDR1 SGHTA, CDR2 FQGNSA. The CDR3 contains 16 residues. In DNA form, the CDR3 reads TGTGCCAGCAGCTCGGCGGCAGGCCTAACCTACAATGAGCAGTTCTTC. Residues: CASSSAAGLTYNEQFF.

Worth noting for this clone: Different DNA sequences within this sample yield the same CDR3. The rearrangement uses TRBV11-2 and TRBJ1-4; 7 bases are a match to TRBD1. With 1 base clipped from V and 3 bases from J, the junction kept 2 bases outside the gene matches. The CDR3 spans 15 residues. The germline CDR1 and CDR2 sequences are SGHAT and FQNNGV. The CDR3, as DNA: TGTGCCAGCAGCTTAGGCGGGACAGCTAATGAAAAACTGTTTTTT. This translates into CASSLGGTANEKLFF.

This chain uses TRBV4-3 with TRBJ2-7, with a tentative D call TRBD2 (5 bases). CDR3 length: 15 amino acids. Between the trimmed V and J ends, which lost 4 bases and 5 bases, there was a span of 18 bases. Germline CDR1 LGHNA, CDR2 YSLEER. The CDR3 reads CASSLQRGSIDEQYF. As DNA, the CDR3 is TGCGCCAGCAGCCTTCAGAGAGGGAGTATCGACGAGCAGTACTTC.

This clone was counted a few times. It is likely a read error, because the conserved phenylalanine at the end of the CDR3 is missing. It is unclear where the CDR3 begins or ends on the DNA, so no DNA is shown, and the CDR3 is as TCRdb lists it. The chain recombines TRBV29-1 with TRBJ1-1. Including both end residues, the CDR3 is 11 amino acids long. Germline loops: CDR1 SQVTM, CDR2 ANQGSEA. The CDR3 reads CSVEDGRGLYL.

This chain connects TRBV5-1 to TRBJ2-3; D is unresolved. The CDR3 length is 13 residues. From germline, CDR1 is SGHRS and CDR2 YFSETQ. V was cut by 0 bases and J by 14 bases, with 16 bases left in between. The CDR3 DNA reads TGCGCCAGCAGCTTGGAGGCTAGTGGGTCACGGTATTTT. Translation gives CASSLEASGSRYF.

The gene calls are TRBV5-1 and TRBJ2-1; TRBD2 aligns across 13 bases. CDR3 length: 20 amino acids. Losses at the gene ends were 4 bases for V and 0 bases for J; bases not matched to a gene: 13. Germline V gene sequence: CDR1 SGHRS, CDR2 YFSETQ. The CDR3 sequence is CASSTPGLAGSSSSYNEQFF. CDR3 coding DNA: TGCGCCAGCAGCACACCGGGACTAGCGGGGTCTTCAAGCTCCTACAATGAGCAGTTCTTC.

This chain links TRBV29-1 with TRBJ1-1; D remains ambiguous. With 7 bases removed from V and 5 bases from J, the gap between germline ends came to 14 bases. The CDR3 sequence is 12 residues long. Germline V gene sequence: CDR1 SQVTM, CDR2 ANQGSEA. The CDR3 DNA sequence: TGCAGCGCAACCCTTTCGGGTACTGAAGCTTTCTTT. Amino acids: CSATLSGTEAFF.

V gene TRBV5-4 combines with J gene TRBJ1-2; no clear D gene. The V and J ends lost 4 bases and 1 base respectively, with 20 bases between them. Germline loops: CDR1 SGHNT, CDR2 YYREEE (reference sequence). This CDR3 contains 17 residues. The CDR3 loop reads CASSVMTTRSFNYGYTF. CDR3 DNA sequence: TGTGCCAGCAGCGTGATGACGACCAGGAGCTTTAACTATGGCTACACCTTC. Variable domain in full (rest from reference TRBV5-4 and TRBJ1-2): ETGVTQSPTHLIKTRGQQVTLRCSSQSGHNTVSWYQQALGQGPQFIFQYYREEENGRGNFPPRFSGLQFPNYSSELNVNALELDDSALYLCASSVMTTRSFNYGYTFGSGTRLTVV.

The chain couples TRBV2 to TRBJ2-5; 8 bases map to TRBD2. CDR1 and CDR2 (germline): SNHLY, FYNNEI. The CDR3 length is 13 residues. Germline trimming cut 7 bases from V and 1 base from J; bases unmatched to any gene: 2. CDR3 loop: CASIRGGQETQYF. The CDR3 DNA reads as TGTGCCAGCATCCGGGGGGGCCAAGAGACCCAGTACTTC.

This chain links TRBV4-1 with TRBJ1-4, with a possible D match to TRBD1 (5 bases). There are 15 residues in the CDR3. In germline, CDR1 is MGHRA, CDR2 YSYEKL. V shed 3 bases and J shed 4 bases, with 12 bases lying between them. The CDR3 reads CASSQPRGVNEKLFF. CDR3 nucleotide sequence: TGCGCCAGCAGCCAGCCTCGAGGGGTTAATGAAAAACTGTTTTTT.

This clone has ten or more counts. Other DNA sequences in the sample encode the same CDR3. This chain links TRBV11-3 with TRBJ1-1, with a weak D call TRBD1 (6 bases). This CDR3 is built from 13 residues. CDR1 is SGHNT and CDR2 is YENEEA in the germline V gene. The V gene lost 4 bases and the J gene lost 2 bases, with 8 bases spanning the gap. CDR3 DNA: TGTGCCAGCAGCTGGACAGATAACACTGAAGCTTTCTTT. Encoded protein: CASSWTDNTEAFF.

The table lists this clone with a count of one. The chain carries TRBV4-1 and TRBJ2-7; the match to TRBD1 covers 7 bases. Germline-derived CDR1 and CDR2 are MGHRA and YSYEKL. Trimming took 4 bases from V and 2 from J; bases not matched to a gene: 8. This CDR3 is 15 amino acids long. This CDR3 reads CASSPDDRAPYEQYF. The CDR3 DNA reads TGCGCCAGCAGCCCCGACGACAGGGCCCCCTACGAGCAGTACTTC.

The V gene is TRBV7-2, the J gene TRBJ2-3; unclear D gene. Deletions cut 5 bases from V and 2 bases from J, with 11 bases between. CDR1 SGHTA and CDR2 FQGNSA come from the germline V gene. The CDR3 is 14 residues long. In DNA form, the CDR3 reads TGTGCCAGCAGCGCCGTCGGGCTCACAGATACGCAGTATTTT. It yields the protein CASSAVGLTDTQYF.